This entry describes one T cell receptor (beta chain). The length of the CDR3 is 16 residues. With 0 bases clipped from V and 8 bases from J, the junction kept 8 bases outside the gene matches. The V gene's germline CDR1 is MGHRA and CDR2 YSYEKL. Under the authors' procedure: Sampled TCR counts reached a median of roughly 98,000 per sample, with values ranging from 23,224 to 690,600. TCRdb fed the 5' RACE reads into MiXCR, producing one record per CDR3 protein. The authors' filters were not applied to this entry. The data contain tens of thousands of distinct CDR3 sequences, roughly 8% of them singletons. Total RNA extraction was carried out from unfractionated whole blood. The data stem from a study of human T cells and chemical hapten exposure.

This TCR was sampled from a male donor in good health. V is TRBV4-1 and J is TRBJ1-4, with TRBD1 matching over 8 bases. The CDR3 protein is CASSQDRAGGREKLFF. The CDR3 DNA reads TGCGCCAGCAGCCAAGATCGGGCAGGGGGCAGGGAAAAACTGTTTTTT.